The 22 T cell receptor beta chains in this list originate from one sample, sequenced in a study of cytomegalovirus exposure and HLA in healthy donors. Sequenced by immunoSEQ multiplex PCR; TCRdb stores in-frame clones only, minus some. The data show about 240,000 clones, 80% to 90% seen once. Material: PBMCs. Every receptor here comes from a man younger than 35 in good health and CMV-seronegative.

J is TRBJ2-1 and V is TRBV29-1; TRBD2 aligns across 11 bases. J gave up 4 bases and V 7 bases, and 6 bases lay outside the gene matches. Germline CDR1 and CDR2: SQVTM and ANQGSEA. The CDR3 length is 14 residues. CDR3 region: CSGGLAGPYNEQFF. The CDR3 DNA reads TGCAGCGGCGGACTAGCGGGCCCTTACAATGAGCAGTTCTTC.

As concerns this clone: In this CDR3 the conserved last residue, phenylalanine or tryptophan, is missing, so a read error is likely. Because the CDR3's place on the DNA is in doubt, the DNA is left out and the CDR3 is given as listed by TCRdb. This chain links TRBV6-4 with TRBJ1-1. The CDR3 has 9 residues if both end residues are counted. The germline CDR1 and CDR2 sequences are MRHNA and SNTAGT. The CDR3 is CASSDSGVR.

The CDR3 DNA follows: TGTGCCAGCGCCAAGTCAGGGGGCTCCTATAATTCACCCCTCCACTTT. Protein sequence: CASAKSGGSYNSPLHF. The chain links TRBV7-2 to TRBJ1-6, with 7 positions matching TRBD1. There are 16 residues in the CDR3. Germline-derived CDR1 and CDR2 are SGHTA and FQGNSA. V was pared by 8 bases and J by 0 bases, with 7 bases of the junction left unmatched.

The CDR3 sequence is CASIWDRGTGELFF. DNA for the CDR3: TGTGCCAGCATCTGGGACAGGGGGACCGGGGAGCTGTTTTTT. The chain joins TRBV27 to TRBJ2-2, with 11 bases that match TRBD1. The CDR3 extends over 14 amino acids. The V segment lost 7 bases and the J segment 5 bases; nucleotides outside the gene matches: 3. CDR1 is MNHEY and CDR2 is SMNVEV in the germline V gene (reference sequence).

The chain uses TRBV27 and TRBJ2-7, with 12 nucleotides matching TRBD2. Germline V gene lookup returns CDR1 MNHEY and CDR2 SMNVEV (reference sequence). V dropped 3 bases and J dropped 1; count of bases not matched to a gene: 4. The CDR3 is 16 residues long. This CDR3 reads CASSFTTSGGSYEQYF. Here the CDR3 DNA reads TGTGCCAGCAGTTTTACGACTAGCGGGGGATCCTACGAGCAGTACTTC.

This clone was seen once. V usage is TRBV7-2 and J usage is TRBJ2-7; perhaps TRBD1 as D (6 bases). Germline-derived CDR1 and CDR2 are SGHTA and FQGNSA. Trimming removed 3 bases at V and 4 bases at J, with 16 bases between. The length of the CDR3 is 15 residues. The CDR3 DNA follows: TGTGCCAGCAGCTTTTTATGGACAGCCAATTACGAGCAGTACTTC. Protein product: CASSFLWTANYEQYF.

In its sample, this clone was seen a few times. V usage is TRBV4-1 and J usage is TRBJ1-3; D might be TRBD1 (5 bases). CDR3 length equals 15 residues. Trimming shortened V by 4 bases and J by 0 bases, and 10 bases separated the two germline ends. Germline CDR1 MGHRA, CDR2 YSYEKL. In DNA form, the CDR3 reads TGCGCCAGCAGCCCTGACAGCTCCTCTGGAAACACCATATATTTT. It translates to CASSPDSSSGNTIYF.

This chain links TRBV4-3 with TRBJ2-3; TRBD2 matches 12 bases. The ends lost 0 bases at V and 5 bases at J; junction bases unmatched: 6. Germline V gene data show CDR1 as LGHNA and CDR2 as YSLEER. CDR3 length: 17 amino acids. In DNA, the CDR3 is TGCGCCAGCAGCCAAGATACTAGCGGGGGGTGGGGAGATACGCAGTATTTT. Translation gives CASSQDTSGGWGDTQYF.

In DNA form, the CDR3 reads TGCACCAGCATATCACGGGGGAGCGGAGCTTTCTTT. Translated: CTSISRGSGAFF. The chain recombines TRBV1 with TRBJ1-1. TRBV1 is assigned pseudogene status. The CDR3 extends over 12 amino acids.

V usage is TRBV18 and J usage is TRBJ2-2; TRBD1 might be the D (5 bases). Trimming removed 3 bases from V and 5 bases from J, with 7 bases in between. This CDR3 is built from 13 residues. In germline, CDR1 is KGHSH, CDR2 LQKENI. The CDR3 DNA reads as TGTGCCAGCTCACCGCAGGGAACCGGGGAGCTGTTTTTT. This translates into CASSPQGTGELFF.

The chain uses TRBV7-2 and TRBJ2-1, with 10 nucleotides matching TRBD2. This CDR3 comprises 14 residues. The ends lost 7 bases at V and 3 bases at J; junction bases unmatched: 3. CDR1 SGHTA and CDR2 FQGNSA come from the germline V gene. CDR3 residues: CASTASGGYNEQFF. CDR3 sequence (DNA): TGTGCCAGCACAGCTAGCGGGGGCTACAATGAGCAGTTCTTC.

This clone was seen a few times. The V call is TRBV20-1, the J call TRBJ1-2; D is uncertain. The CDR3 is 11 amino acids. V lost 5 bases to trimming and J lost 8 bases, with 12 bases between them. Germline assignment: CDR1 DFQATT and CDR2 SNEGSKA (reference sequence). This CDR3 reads CSAPDSRGYTF. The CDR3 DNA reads TGCAGTGCTCCGGACTCGCGGGGCTACACCTTC.

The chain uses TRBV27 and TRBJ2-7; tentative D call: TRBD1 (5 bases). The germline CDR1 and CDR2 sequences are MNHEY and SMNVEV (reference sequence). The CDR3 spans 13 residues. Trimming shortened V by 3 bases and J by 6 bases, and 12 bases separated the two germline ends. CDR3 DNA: TGTGCCAGCAGTTTCAGGGCCGGTTTCGAGCAGTACTTC. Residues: CASSFRAGFEQYF.

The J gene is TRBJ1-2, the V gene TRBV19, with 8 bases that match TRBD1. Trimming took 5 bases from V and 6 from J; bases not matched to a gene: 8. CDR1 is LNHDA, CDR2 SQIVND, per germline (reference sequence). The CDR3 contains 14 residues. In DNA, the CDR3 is TGTGCCAGTAGTTCTACAGGGGGTATGCATGGCTACACCTTC. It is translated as CASSSTGGMHGYTF.

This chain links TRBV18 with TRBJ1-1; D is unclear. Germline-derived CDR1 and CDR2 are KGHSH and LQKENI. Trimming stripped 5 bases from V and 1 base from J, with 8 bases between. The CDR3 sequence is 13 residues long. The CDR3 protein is CASSDTWNTEAFF. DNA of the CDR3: TGTGCCAGCTCAGACACGTGGAACACTGAAGCTTTCTTT.

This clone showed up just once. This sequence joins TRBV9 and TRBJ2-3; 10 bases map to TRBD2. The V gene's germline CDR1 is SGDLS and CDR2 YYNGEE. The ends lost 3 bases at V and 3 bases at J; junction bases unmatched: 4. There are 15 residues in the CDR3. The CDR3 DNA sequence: TGTGCCAGCAGCGCAGCGGGAGGGATTACAGATACGCAGTATTTT. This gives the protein CASSAAGGITDTQYF.

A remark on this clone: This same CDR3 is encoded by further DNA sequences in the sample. The CDR3 here is CASSLTGGNTEAFF. The CDR3 bases are TGTGCCAGCAGCTTAACAGGGGGGAACACTGAAGCTTTCTTT. This sequence joins TRBV7-2 and TRBJ1-1, with TRBD1 identical over 8 bases. V shed 2 bases and J 1 base; nucleotides not matched to a gene: 0. CDR1 is SGHTA, CDR2 FQGNSA, per germline. CDR3 size: 14 residues.

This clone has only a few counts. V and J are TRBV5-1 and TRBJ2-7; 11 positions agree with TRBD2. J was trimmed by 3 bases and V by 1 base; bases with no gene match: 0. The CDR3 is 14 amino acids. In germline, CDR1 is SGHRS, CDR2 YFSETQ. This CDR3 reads CASSLTSGSYEQYF. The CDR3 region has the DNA TGCGCCAGCAGCTTGACTAGCGGGAGCTACGAGCAGTACTTC.

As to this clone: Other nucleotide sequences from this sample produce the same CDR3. The CDR3 bases are TGTGCCAGCTCACCGGCGGGTCAAGAGACCCAGTACTTC. Translated: CASSPAGQETQYF. The gene calls are TRBV18 and TRBJ2-5, with D perhaps matching TRBD2 (5 bases). Deletions cut 3 bases from V and 2 bases from J, with 7 bases between. Germline CDR1 reads KGHSH; CDR2 reads LQKENI. This CDR3 is 13 amino acids long.

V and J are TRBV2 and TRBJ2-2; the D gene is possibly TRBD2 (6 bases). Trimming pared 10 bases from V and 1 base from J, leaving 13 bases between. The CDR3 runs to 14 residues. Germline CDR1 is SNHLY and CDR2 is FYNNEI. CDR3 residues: CATKGLLNTGELFF. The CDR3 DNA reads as TGTGCCACCAAGGGACTCCTGAACACCGGGGAGCTGTTTTTT.

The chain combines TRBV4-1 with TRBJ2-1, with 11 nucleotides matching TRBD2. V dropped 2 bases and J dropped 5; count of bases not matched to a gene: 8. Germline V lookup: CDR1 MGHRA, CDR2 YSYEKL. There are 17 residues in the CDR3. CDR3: CASSQFETSGTHNEQFF. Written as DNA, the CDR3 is TGCGCCAGCAGCCAATTCGAGACTAGCGGGACCCACAATGAGCAGTTCTTC.

In DNA, the CDR3 is TGTGCCAGCAGTTTTGGACAGGGGGCCCCCTACGAGCAGTACTTC. Amino acids: CASSFGQGAPYEQYF. The chain carries TRBV28 and TRBJ2-7, with TRBD1 matching 11 bases. Trimming took 3 bases from V and 2 from J; bases not matched to a gene: 3. The germline gives CDR1 MDHEN, CDR2 SYDVKM. The CDR3 spans 15 residues.